The next 2 T cell receptor beta chains were all read from a single sample in a study of blood T cell repertoires in COVID-19. Repertoires were generated with immunoSEQ multiplex PCR, while TCRdb's copy carries only in-frame clones and drops some. Of around 150,000 clones in the sample, about 93% were seen once. Material for sequencing was peripheral blood. The origin of the receptors is a woman aged 50 to 60 with acute or convalescent COVID-19.

This chain connects TRBV5-1 to TRBJ1-6, with unresolved D. The CDR3 has 13 amino acids. CDR1 and CDR2 from the germline V gene are SGHRS and YFSETQ. The V and J ends lost 0 bases and 7 bases respectively, with 5 bases between them. Written as DNA, the CDR3 is TGCGCCAGCAGCTTGGACAGAAATTCACCCCTCCACTTT. This encodes CASSLDRNSPLHF.

The chain employs TRBV6-6 and TRBJ1-1; no definite D call. The V end lost 8 bases, the J end lost 1 base, and 2 bases lay between the germline ends. CDR1 is MNHNY and CDR2 is SVGAGI in the germline V gene (reference sequence). This CDR3 comprises 10 residues. The CDR3 DNA follows: TGTGCCAGCCAGAACACTGAAGCTTTCTTT. Its translation is CASQNTEAFF.